The TCR beta chain described here comes from a study of vaccination effects on CD4 cells after COVID-19. For the study at large: ViraFEST expansion of antigen-specific CD4+ T cells with viral peptide pools preceded sequencing. Study-wide results and limits: Clones that were induced by infection or by vaccine showed marked contraction late after vaccination. Convalescent patients were scarce in the study, and it lacked early post-infection timepoints.

With more than 9 days of culture completed, CD4+ T cells were isolated. All study participants received two doses of BNT162b2 or mRNA-1273 vaccine. Vaccine recipients, nucleocapsid antibody negative, had no prior SARS-CoV-2 infection. Trimming removed 0 bases at V and 0 bases at J, with 22 bases between. The V gene's germline CDR1 is SGDLS and CDR2 YYNGEE. The CDR3 consists of 20 residues. Measured with immunoSEQ multiplex PCR; TCRdb has only the in-frame clones, and not every one. The data hold approximately 66,000 clones, with around 85% observed a single time. A word on this clone: Its specificity is unknown.

The TCR originated in a human donor who received a COVID-19 vaccine. This chain joins TRBV9 and TRBJ1-5, with D unclear. Material: CD4+ T cells from PBMCs cultured without peptide, obtained after COVID-19 vaccination. CDR3 DNA: TGTGCCAGCAGCGTAGGGCCTGCGGCTTCCCCGAAGCATAGCAATCAGCCCCAGCATTTT. It translates to CASSVGPAASPKHSNQPQHF.